This T cell receptor beta chain was sequenced during a study of T cell repertoires in cytomegalovirus infection. This clonotype came up many times. The germline V gene has CDR1 SQVTM and CDR2 ANQGSEA. V lost 3 bases to trimming and J lost 5 bases, with 13 bases between them. CDR3 length: 13 amino acids. TCRdb reprocessed the reads via MiXCR and lists one record per CDR3 protein. The table records some 77,000 distinct CDR3 sequences, around 3.5% of them present only once. Sequenced input: PBMCs. The chain links TRBV29-1 to TRBJ1-2; D might be TRBD1 (5 bases). This receptor was identified in a human donor in good health (CMV status not recorded). Some clones in this sample may be carry-over from other donors' samples. In DNA form, the CDR3 reads TGCAGCGTTGATGGGACGGGAATATATGGCTACACCTTC. Translating gives CSVDGTGIYGYTF.